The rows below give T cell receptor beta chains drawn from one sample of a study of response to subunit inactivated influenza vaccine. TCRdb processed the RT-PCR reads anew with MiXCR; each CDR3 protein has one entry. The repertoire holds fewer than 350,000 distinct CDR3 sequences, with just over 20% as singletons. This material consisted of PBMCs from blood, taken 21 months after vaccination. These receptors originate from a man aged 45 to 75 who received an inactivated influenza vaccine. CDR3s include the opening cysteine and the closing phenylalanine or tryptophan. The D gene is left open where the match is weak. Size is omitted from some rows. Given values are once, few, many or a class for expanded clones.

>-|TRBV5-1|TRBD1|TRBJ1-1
CASSTGGEGSEAFF
TGCGCCAGCTCTACAGGGGGCGAAGGTTCTGAAGCTTTCTTT
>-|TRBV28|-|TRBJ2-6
CATGAGFPGANVLTF
TGTGCCACAGGGGCAGGGTTTCCTGGGGCCAACGTCCTGACTTTC
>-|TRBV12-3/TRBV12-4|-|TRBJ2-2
CASSFGTRAGELSF
TGTGCCAGCAGCTTCGGGACCAGGGCCGGGGAGCTGTCTTTT
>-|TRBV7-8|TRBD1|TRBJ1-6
CASSPGGGDRGIPLHF
TGTGCCAGCAGCCCAGGGGGCGGGGACAGGGGCATCCCCCTCCACTTT
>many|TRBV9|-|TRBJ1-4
CASSAQGATNEKLFF
TGTGCCAGCAGCGCCCAGGGTGCAACTAATGAAAAACTGTTTTTT
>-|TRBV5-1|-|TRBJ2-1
CASSLAIRQTKGYNEQFF
TGCGCCAGCAGCTTGGCAATCCGACAGACCAAGGGATACAATGAGCAGTTCTTC
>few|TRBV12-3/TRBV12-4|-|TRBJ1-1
CASSDTGRGAISTEAFF
TGTGCCAGCAGTGACACAGGGCGGGGTGCGATAAGCACTGAAGCTTTCTTT
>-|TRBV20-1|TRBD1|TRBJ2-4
CSARSGTGERNVF
TGCAGTGCTAGGTCCGGGACAGGGGAACGGAACGTCTTC
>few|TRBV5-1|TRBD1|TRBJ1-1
CASSNQGALTEAFF
TGCGCCAGCAGCAATCAGGGGGCGTTGACTGAAGCTTTCTTT
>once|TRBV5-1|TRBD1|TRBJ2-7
CASSSRTGIDEQYF
TGCGCCAGCAGCTCACGGACAGGGATCGACGAGCAGTACTTC
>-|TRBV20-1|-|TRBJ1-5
CSARRSGPNQHF
TGCAGTGCTAGACGATCTGGCCCTAACCAGCATTTT
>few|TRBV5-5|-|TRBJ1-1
CASSGRNQGTEAFF
TGTGCCAGCAGCGGAAGGAACCAAGGTACTGAAGCTTTCTTT
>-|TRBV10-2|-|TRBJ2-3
CASTGLATDTQYF
TGCGCCAGCACCGGGCTAGCAACCGATACGCAGTATTTT
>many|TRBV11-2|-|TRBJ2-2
CASSLEGGDTGELFF
TGTGCCAGCAGCCTCGAGGGGGGCGATACCGGGGAGCTGTTTTTT
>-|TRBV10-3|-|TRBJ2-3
CAISESASRDSTDTQYF
TGTGCCATCAGTGAGTCGGCCAGCCGGGACAGCACAGATACGCAGTATTTT
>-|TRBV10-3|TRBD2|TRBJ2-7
CAIRVAGDLYEQYF
TGTGCCATCCGGGTGGCGGGAGACCTCTACGAGCAGTACTTC
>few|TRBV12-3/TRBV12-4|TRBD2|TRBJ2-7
CASSNGLAGSSYEQYF
TGTGCCAGCAGTAACGGACTAGCGGGGAGCTCCTACGAGCAGTACTTC
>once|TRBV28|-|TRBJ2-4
CASSFRGEGNIQYF
TGTGCCAGCAGTTTTAGGGGGGAAGGAAACATTCAGTACTTC
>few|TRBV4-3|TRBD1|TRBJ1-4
CASSQGQGAHEKLFF
TGCGCCAGCAGCCAAGGACAGGGGGCGCATGAAAAACTGTTTTTT
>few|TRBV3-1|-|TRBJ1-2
CASSQERIPFYGYTF
TGTGCCAGCAGCCAAGAAAGGATTCCGTTCTATGGCTACACCTTC
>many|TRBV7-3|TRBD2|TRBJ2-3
CASSPRLAGSTDTQYF
TGTGCCAGCAGCCCCCGACTAGCGGGGTCCACAGATACGCAGTATTTT
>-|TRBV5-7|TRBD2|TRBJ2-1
CASSLPSGSRNEQFF
TGTGCCAGCAGCTTGCCTAGCGGGAGTCGTAATGAGCAGTTCTTC
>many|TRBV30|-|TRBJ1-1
CAWSVSRQNTEAFF
TGTGCCTGGAGTGTGTCGCGTCAGAACACTGAAGCTTTCTTT
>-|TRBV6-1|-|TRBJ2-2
CASSKLTGTPNTGELFF
TGTGCCAGCAGTAAATTAACCGGGACACCGAACACCGGGGAGCTGTTTTTT
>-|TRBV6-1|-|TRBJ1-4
CASRIHRTNEKLFF
TGTGCCAGCAGGATCCACAGAACTAATGAAAAACTGTTTTTT
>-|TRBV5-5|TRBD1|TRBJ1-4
CASSKRTGANEKLFF
TGTGCCAGCAGCAAAAGGACAGGGGCTAATGAAAAACTGTTTTTT
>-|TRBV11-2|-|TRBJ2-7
CASSATSGKQYF
TGTGCCAGCAGCGCTACATCGGGCAAGCAGTACTTC
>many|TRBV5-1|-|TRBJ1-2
CASSLEPLDYGYTF
TGCGCCAGCAGCTTGGAGCCCCTTGATTATGGCTACACCTTC
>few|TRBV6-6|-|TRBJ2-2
CASSTWAGELFF
TGTGCCAGCAGTACCTGGGCCGGGGAGCTGTTTTTT
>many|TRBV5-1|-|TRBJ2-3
CASSLNMGNTQYF
TGCGCCAGCAGCTTGAACATGGGCAATACGCAGTATTTT
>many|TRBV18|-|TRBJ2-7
CASSPMAIDYEQYF
TGTGCCAGCTCACCAATGGCTATCGACTACGAGCAGTACTTC
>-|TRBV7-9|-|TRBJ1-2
CASSARTGGYGYTF
TGTGCCAGCAGCGCCCGGACGGGCGGCTATGGCTACACCTTC
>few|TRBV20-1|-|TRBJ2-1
CSARDPNRVLGNEQFF
TGCAGTGCTAGAGACCCTAACAGGGTCCTCGGCAATGAGCAGTTCTTC
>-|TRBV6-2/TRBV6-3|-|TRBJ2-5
CASSYGPPAWETQYF
TGTGCCAGCAGTTACGGGCCTCCGGCGTGGGAGACCCAGTACTTC
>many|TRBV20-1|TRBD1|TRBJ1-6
CSARGGPGGAPNSPLHF
TGCAGTGCTAGAGGCGGCCCAGGGGGAGCCCCAAATTCACCCCTCCACTTT
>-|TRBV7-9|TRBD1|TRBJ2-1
CASSHWTGLLNNEQFF
TGTGCCAGCAGCCACTGGACAGGGCTTCTTAACAATGAGCAGTTCTTC
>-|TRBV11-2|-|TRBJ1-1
CASSRAEGTEAFF
TGTGCCAGCAGCAGAGCCGAAGGAACTGAAGCTTTCTTT
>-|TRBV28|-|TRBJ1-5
CASSTTGTQPQHF
TGTGCCAGCAGTACGACAGGAACACAGCCCCAGCATTTT
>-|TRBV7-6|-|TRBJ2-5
CASTSSSSVFETQYF
TGTGCCAGCACCTCCTCCTCTTCCGTATTCGAGACCCAGTACTTC
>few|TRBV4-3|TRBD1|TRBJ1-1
CASSQEEGPGTGNTEAFF
TGCGCCAGCAGCCAAGAGGAGGGTCCCGGGACAGGGAACACTGAAGCTTTCTTT
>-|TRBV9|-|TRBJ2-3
CASRGNTDTQYF
TGTGCCAGCAGGGGGAACACAGATACGCAGTATTTT
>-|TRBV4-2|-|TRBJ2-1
CASSQVERDQFF
TGTGCCAGCAGCCAAGTCGAAAGGGACCAGTTCTTC
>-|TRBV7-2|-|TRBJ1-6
CASSLERLNSPLHF
TGTGCCAGCAGCTTGGAACGGCTTAATTCACCCCTCCACTTT
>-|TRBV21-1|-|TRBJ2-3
CASSRRLAGITGGTDTQYF
TGTGCCAGCAGCAGACGACTAGCGGGAATAACGGGGGGCACAGATACGCAGTATTTT
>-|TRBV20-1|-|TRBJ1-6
CSARVPGPGNSPLHF
TGCAGTGCTAGAGTCCCAGGGCCGGGAAATTCACCCCTCCACTTT
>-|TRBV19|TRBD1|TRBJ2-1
CASSTEGGAYNEQFF
TGTGCCAGTAGTACCGAAGGGGGCGCCTACAATGAGCAGTTCTTC
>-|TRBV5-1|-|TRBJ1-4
CASSLTGRGLPTNEKLFF
TGCGCCAGCAGCTTGACAGGTCGTGGTCTCCCAACTAATGAAAAACTGTTTTTT
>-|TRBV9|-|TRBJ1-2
CASSVGGWGNYGYTF
TGTGCCAGCAGCGTCGGGGGCTGGGGGAACTATGGCTACACCTTC
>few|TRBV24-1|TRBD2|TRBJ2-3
CATSDSASGRTDTQYF
TGTGCCACCAGTGATTCCGCTAGCGGGAGGACAGATACGCAGTATTTT